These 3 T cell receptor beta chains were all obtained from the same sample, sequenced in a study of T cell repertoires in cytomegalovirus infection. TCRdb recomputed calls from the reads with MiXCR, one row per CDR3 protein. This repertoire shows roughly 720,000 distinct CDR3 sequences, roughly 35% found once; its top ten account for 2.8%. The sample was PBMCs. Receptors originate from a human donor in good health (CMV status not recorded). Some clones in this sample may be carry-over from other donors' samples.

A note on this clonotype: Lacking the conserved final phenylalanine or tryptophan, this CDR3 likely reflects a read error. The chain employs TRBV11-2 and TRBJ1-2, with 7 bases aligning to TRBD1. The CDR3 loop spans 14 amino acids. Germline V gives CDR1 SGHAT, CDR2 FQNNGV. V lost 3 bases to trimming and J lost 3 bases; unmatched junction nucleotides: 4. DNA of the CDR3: TGTGCCAGCAGCTTGGCAGGGGGTCACTATGGCTACACCTTA. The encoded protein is CASSLAGGHYGYTL.

For the CDR3, the DNA is TGCAGTGCTGGGGAACAGGGGGCGAAGAACACTGAAGCTTTCTTT. As protein: CSAGEQGAKNTEAFF. The chain combines TRBV20-1 with TRBJ1-1; 9 bases fit TRBD1. The V gene's germline CDR1 is DFQATT and CDR2 SNEGSKA (reference sequence). This CDR3 region has 15 residues. Trimming took 5 bases from V and 1 from J; bases not matched to a gene: 8.

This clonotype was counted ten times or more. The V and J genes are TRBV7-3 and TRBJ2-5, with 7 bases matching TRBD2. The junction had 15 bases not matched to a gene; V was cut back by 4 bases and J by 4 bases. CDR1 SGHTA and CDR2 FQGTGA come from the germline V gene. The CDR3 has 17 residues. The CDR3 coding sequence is TGTGCCAGCAGCTATTCCTCTTCCCTCGGCGGGGGAGAGACCCAGTACTTC. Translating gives CASSYSSSLGGGETQYF.